This T cell receptor (beta chain) emerged from a study of blood T cell repertoires in COVID-19 (dated by TCRdb to the early 2020s). General notes on the study: The collaborator samples originated in the United States, Italy and Spain and spanned the acute and convalescent phases of COVID-19. A freely available public database, intended as a resource for researchers studying the immune response to SARS-CoV-2, is where the repertoires were released. A de-identified subject ID, COVID-19 status, age in years and sex were almost always included in the sample metadata. Subjects who had been exposed to COVID-19, were actively infected with it, or had recovered from it provided the deeply sampled blood TCRbeta repertoires that made up the dataset. The samples were drawn from two sources: the first 160 participants of the ongoing ImmuneRACE study, and 950 to 1,500 subjects contributed by 6 global collaborators. Where HLA class I and class II types were available, the types were taken from metadata supplied by the sample provider, not from assay-based typing. The material from the prospective study consisted of cDNA or gDNA derived from T cells, B-cell-depleted T cells, or PBMCs. The study at large found these results: Clinical and demographic metadata were provided uncurated, with the amount varying by source and participant.

In Seattle, one collaborating source enrolled patients while the infection was active and tracked those patients longitudinally over the course of disease. Collaborating institutions collected whole blood in K2EDTA tubes following their own protocols. For TCRbeta analysis, collaborator samples were shipped as frozen whole blood, as isolated PBMCs, or as DNA extracted from either sample type. This clone came up a few times. Its antigen specificity is not known. No per-base quality is available; no much larger clone lies one base away. The immunoSEQ Assay, a bias-controlled multiplex PCR, was used to amplify TCRbeta CDR3 regions from genomic DNA. In the paper's pipeline: Nucleated cell counts per sample were estimated from amplification of reference gene primers within the assay. To quantify the absolute abundance of each unique TCRbeta CDR3 rearrangement, sequence reads were collapsed and filtered. Productive Simpson clonality was computed per sample as the square root of Simpson's diversity index over productive rearrangements. Not all clones reach the TCRdb copy of this immuneACCESS table, which keeps in-frame sequences only. Checked studies attribute under half of the gap to unresolved V genes and leave the rest unexplained. For V, J and clone size, that table is used; D and trimming come from the DNA. The sample data list tens of thousands of clones, and about four fifths of these were observed just once. The ten largest make up less than 8.5% of the sample.

Input material: peripheral blood. This receptor was taken from a man aged 45-60 years with COVID-19, enrolled during active disease.

The sequence in DNA is TGTGCCAGCAGCCCCGGACTCCCGCAACTGTTTTTT. Its translation is CASSPGLPQLFF. The chain employs TRBV14 and TRBJ1-4, with the identity of the D gene unclear. Via the germline V gene, CDR1 is SGHDN and CDR2 FVKESK. Inclusive of the bounding cysteine and phenylalanine, the CDR3 is 12 residues long. Only the CDR3 portion is preserved as DNA: 36 bases, with reading frame beginning at the first base. V was cut back by 4 bases and J by 12 bases, leaving a gap of 12 bases between them.